These 24 T cell receptor beta chains share one sample of origin, sequenced in a study of tumor-infiltrating lymphocytes in primary liver carcinoma. Constant-region priming of around 490 ng total RNA yielded TCR beta cDNA. ARM-PCR was slightly modified, and three nested multiplex PCR rounds with it gave rise to the TCR beta libraries. Amplification in the first two PCR rounds was performed using TRBV1-TRBV30 forward primers and a C-beta reverse primer for approximately 10 cycles each. One entry per CDR3 protein, called by TCRdb with MiXCR from the multiplex PCR reads. The sample consists of fewer than 250,000 distinct CDR3 sequences, around four fifths of them appearing once. The tissue used was unsorted bulk material of about 19-30 mg. RNA and DNA were co-extracted from it with the AllPrep DNA/RNA mini kit. The sequenced sample was tumor tissue from primary liver carcinoma. These receptors came from a man aged 40-50 years with primary liver carcinoma and hepatitis B virus infection.

As to this clonotype: The germline gene is not matched at one end of the junction; a read error may be the cause. The genes are TRBV12-3 or TRBV12-4 and TRBJ2-1; TRBD2 matches at 8 bases. The CDR3 totals 15 residues. CDR3 in amino acids: CASSSRVAGRGEQFF. CDR3 DNA: TGTGCAAGCAGTTCGAGAGTAGCGGGAAGGGGTGAGCAGTTCTTC.

Of note for this clonotype: No conserved phenylalanine or tryptophan ends this CDR3, so it is likely a read error. This chain uses TRBV11-2 with TRBJ2-2; no firm D call. This CDR3 region has 14 residues. Trimming removed 5 bases from V and 7 bases from J, with 14 bases in between. CDR1 is SGHAT and CDR2 is FQNNGV in the germline V gene. CDR3 loop: CASSTDSHNGELFL. CDR3 bases: TGTGCCAGCAGCACAGACTCGCACAACGGGGAGCTGTTTCTT.

V gene TRBV4-2 combines with J gene TRBJ2-1, with D perhaps TRBD1 or TRBD2 (5 bases each). This CDR3 contains 16 residues. Germline CDR1 LGHNA, CDR2 YNFKEQ. V lost 3 bases and J lost 1, with 13 bases in between. The CDR3 here is CASSQASRQSYNEQFF. CDR3 coding DNA: TGTGCCAGCAGCCAGGCTAGCCGACAGTCCTACAATGAGCAGTTCTTC.

A remark on this clonotype: Since the CDR3 does not end with the conserved phenylalanine or tryptophan, this likely comes from a read error. The chain is built from TRBV4-2 and TRBJ2-7; 9 positions agree with TRBD2. Looked up from germline, CDR1 is LGHNA and CDR2 is YNFKEQ. Losses at the gene ends were 2 bases for V and 5 bases for J; bases not matched to a gene: 16. CDR3 length: 18 residues. The CDR3 coding sequence is TGTGCCAGCAGCCAAAACTCCCCGAGTAGCGGGAGAAAACACGAGCAGTACTCC. Translating it yields CASSQNSPSSGRKHEQYS.

A note on this clonotype: A much larger clonotype is one base distant, so this may be a read error. The rearrangement joins TRBV5-1 to TRBJ2-5; 10 bases line up with TRBD2. V shed 4 bases, J shed 6 bases, and the junction held 9 bases outside the gene matches. Germline V lookup: CDR1 SGHRS, CDR2 YFSETQ. The length of the CDR3 is 15 residues. The CDR3, as DNA: TGCGCCAGCAGCATAACCACTAGCGGGGAAAAGACCCAGTACTTC. Its protein is CASSITTSGEKTQYF.

On this clonotype itself: A much larger clone lies a single base off, so this may be a read error. The gene calls are TRBV5-5 and TRBJ2-5; 16 positions match TRBD2. The germline V gene has CDR1 SGHKS and CDR2 YYEKEE (reference sequence). There are 18 residues in the CDR3. The CDR3 reads CANSLGGLAGGIMETQYF. CDR3 DNA sequence: TGTGCCAACAGCTTGGGGGGACTAGCGGGAGGGATAATGGAGACCCAGTACTTC.

The table lists this clonotype with a count of one. V and J are TRBV29-1 and TRBJ2-7; no definite D call. Per the germline V gene, CDR1 is SQVTM and CDR2 is ANQGSEA. The length of the CDR3 is 12 residues. The CDR3 region is CSAVDAPDEQYF. The CDR3 DNA reads TGCAGTGCTGTGGACGCACCCGACGAGCAGTACTTC.

Turning to this clonotype: The CDR3 does not close with the conserved phenylalanine or tryptophan, likely indicating a read error. The chain combines TRBV7-8 with TRBJ2-7, with 7 bases matching TRBD2. The CDR3 loop spans 17 amino acids. Germline V lookup: CDR1 SGHVS, CDR2 FQNEAQ. The CDR3, as DNA: TGTGCTAGCAGCCTGAAGGGAGGGACTACAGTTACCCTCGAGCAGTACTTA. Protein sequence: CASSLKGGTTVTLEQYL.

Remarks on this clonotype: No conserved phenylalanine or tryptophan ends this CDR3, so it is likely a read error. The chain couples TRBV11-2 to TRBJ2-4; no reliable D call. Germline CDR1 and CDR2: SGHAT and FQNNGV. The CDR3 has 15 amino acids. The CDR3: CASTTSAVAENIQYH. The CDR3 nucleotides are TGTGCCAGCACCACTTCGGCGGTAGCCGAAAACATTCAGTACCAC.

To note about this clonotype: Its ends do not fully match the called genes, so a read error is possible. The chain has TRBV28 and TRBJ1-2; TRBD1 matches at 8 bases. Germline V gene lookup returns CDR1 MDHEN and CDR2 SYDVKM. CDR3 length equals 15 residues. The CDR3 spells CASRSGTGRNYGYIF. In DNA, the CDR3 is TGTGCCAGCAGATCCGGGACAGGACGAAACTACGGCTACATCTTC.

Remarks on this clonotype: One end of the junction is discordant with germline, which a read error may explain. The gene calls are TRBV7-9 and TRBJ2-2, with D hard to call. The V gene's germline CDR1 is SEHNR and CDR2 FQNEAQ (reference sequence). CDR3 length: 13 residues. The CDR3 nucleotides read TGTGCCAGCAGAGAGGACGGCACCTGGGAGCTGTTTTTT. Translating gives CASREDGTWELFF.

In regard to this clonotype: The conserved phenylalanine or tryptophan is not found at the CDR3 terminus, so this likely reflects a read error. In nucleotides, the CDR3 is TGTGCCAGCAACCACGACAGGGGGGGCACCGGGGAGCTGTTTTAT. Translation: CASNHDRGGTGELFY. The chain uses TRBV12-3 or TRBV12-4 and TRBJ2-2, with TRBD1 matching over 9 bases. The length of the CDR3 is 15 residues. Unmatched junction bases numbered 7, after V lost 7 bases and J lost 4 bases.

This clonotype was recorded a few times. A much larger clone lies one base from this, so it may be a read error. The V gene is TRBV6-5, the J gene TRBJ2-5, with 7 bases fitting TRBD1. The CDR3 is 15 amino acids. Germline V lookup: CDR1 MNHEY, CDR2 SVGAGI. With 7 bases clipped from V and 4 bases from J, the junction kept 12 bases outside the gene matches. The CDR3 DNA follows: TGTGCCAGCAATCGAACGACAGGGAGCGGAGAGACCCAGTACTTC. Translated: CASNRTTGSGETQYF.

About this clonotype itself: A much larger clone is a single base away; this may be a read error. The CDR3 end shows no conserved phenylalanine or tryptophan, and so a read error is likely. The chain recombines TRBV30 with TRBJ1-6; possibly TRBD1 for D (6 bases). The V gene's germline CDR1 is GTSNPN and CDR2 SVGIG (reference sequence). Trimming removed 4 bases from V and 9 bases from J, with 16 bases in between. The CDR3 has 14 amino acids. The chain's CDR3 is CAWKSDRFRSPLHL. The CDR3 DNA sequence: TGTGCCTGGAAGTCTGACAGGTTTCGTTCACCCCTCCACCTT.

As to this clonotype: Compared with germline, one end of the junction differs, possibly owing to a read error. The chain combines TRBV4-1 with TRBJ2-1; D is uncertain. Germline CDR1 reads MGHRA; CDR2 reads YSYEKL. CDR3 size: 15 residues. The CDR3 DNA follows: TGCACCAGCAACCTTATCCCGAGGTATGTCAATGAGCAGTTCTTC. It yields the protein CTSNLIPRYVNEQFF.

This clonotype was observed a single time. The CDR3 ends on some other residue instead of the conserved phenylalanine or tryptophan, so this is likely a read error. V and J are TRBV5-5 and TRBJ2-7; 8 nucleotides match TRBD1. Germline V lookup: CDR1 SGHKS, CDR2 YYEKEE (reference sequence). The CDR3 loop spans 16 amino acids. The CDR3 protein is CARSFFGTGIIYEQYL. CDR3 sequence (DNA): TGTGCCAGGAGCTTCTTTGGGACAGGCATAATCTACGAGCAGTACCTC.

V gene TRBV29-1 combines with J gene TRBJ2-5, with 13 bases matching TRBD2. The J call is doubtful: the DNA matches TRBJ2-1 better. In germline, CDR1 is SQVTM, CDR2 ANQGSEA. The CDR3 runs to 15 residues. The CDR3 loop reads CSVRTSGSGAGTQFF. CDR3 nucleotide sequence: TGCAGCGTTCGGACTAGCGGGAGTGGGGCAGGGACCCAGTTCTTC.

As concerns this clonotype: This could be a read error, since a much larger clone is one nucleotide away. V and J are TRBV5-1 and TRBJ2-1; a weak D match, TRBD1 (6 bases). CDR3 size: 14 residues. Germline V gene lookup returns CDR1 SGHRS and CDR2 YFSETQ. CDR3 residues: CANSLGPGVNEQFF. The CDR3 DNA follows: TGCGCCAACAGCTTGGGGCCAGGGGTAAATGAGCAGTTCTTC.

As to this clonotype: One junction end disagrees with the germline gene, perhaps due to a read error. This chain joins TRBV11-1 and TRBJ2-4, with D possibly TRBD2 on 6 matching bases. This CDR3 has 17 amino acids. The germline gives CDR1 SGHAT, CDR2 FQDESV (reference sequence). The CDR3 protein is CASSFPGTCGTENIQYF. The CDR3 DNA sequence: TGTGCCAGCAGCTTTCCCGGGACTTGTGGGACCGAAAACATTCAGTATTTC.

V and J are TRBV12-3 or TRBV12-4 and TRBJ1-5, with a possible D match to TRBD1 (5 bases). The CDR3 is 15 amino acids. V dropped 10 bases and J dropped 5 bases, with 21 bases sitting between them. CDR3 loop: CANRFGAGGHQPQHF. The CDR3 bases are TGTGCCAACAGATTCGGGGCAGGAGGCCATCAGCCCCAGCATTTT.

This clonotype was observed once. Germline is not matched at one junction end, which may reflect a read error. This chain links TRBV29-1 with TRBJ2-7; D might be TRBD2 (6 bases). Germline loops: CDR1 SQVTM, CDR2 ANQGSEA. This CDR3 region has 15 residues. This chain's CDR3 is CSVEDPGGSSYEHYF. For the CDR3, the DNA is TGTAGCGTTGAAGACCCTGGAGGGAGCTCCTACGAGCACTACTTC.

Details on this clonotype: This may arise from a read error, as a much more abundant clone is one base away. V gene TRBV28 combines with J gene TRBJ2-1, with D unresolved. The CDR3 loop spans 12 amino acids. Germline lookup yields CDR1 MDHEN and CDR2 SYDVKM. V was pared by 11 bases and J by 5 bases, with 13 bases between. CDR3: CAGSTRHNEQFF. Here the CDR3 DNA reads TGTGCCGGATCCACAAGGCACAATGAGCAGTTCTTC.

The chain links TRBV11-2 to TRBJ1-2; unclear D gene. In germline, CDR1 is SGHAT, CDR2 FQNNGV. V was trimmed by 0 bases and J by 8 bases, leaving 19 bases between them. This CDR3 is 16 amino acids long. This chain's CDR3 is CASSLEGGREIMGYTF. Here the CDR3 DNA reads TGTGCCAGCAGCTTAGAGGGAGGGCGGGAGATCATGGGCTACACCTTC.

Comment on this clonotype: The junction departs from germline at one end; a sequencing error may be responsible. This chain uses TRBV29-1 with TRBJ2-7, with 7 bases that match TRBD1. Germline V lookup: CDR1 SQVTM, CDR2 ANQGSEA. This CDR3 is 14 amino acids long. The CDR3 DNA reads as TGCAGCGCCACACAGGGGAGTCGTAGCTACGAGGAGTACTTC. Translated: CSATQGSRSYEEYF.